This T cell receptor beta chain is drawn from a study of preoperative IRX-2 immunotherapy in early breast cancer. Treatment given: preoperative locoregional IRX-2 cytokine immunotherapy. The repertoire was sequenced with immunoSEQ multiplex PCR; TCRdb's copy has only in-frame clones and lacks some. The data show roughly 45,000 clones, approximately 94% seen once. The germline V and J ends were trimmed by 4 bases and 7 bases, with 16 bases remaining between them. The CDR3 runs 15 residues. Germline lookup yields CDR1 MNHEY and CDR2 SMNVEV (reference sequence). This TCR came from a human donor with breast cancer. The rearrangement joins TRBV27 to TRBJ1-4; maybe TRBD1 (5 bases). The sequenced sample was tumor tissue, obtained after IRX-2 immunotherapy. DNA for the CDR3: TGTGCCAGCAGTTACAATGGTCTTCAGGGTGAAAAACTGTTTTTT. Its protein product is CASSYNGLQGEKLFF. The whole variable domain, remainder taken from reference TRBV27 and TRBJ1-4, is EAQVTQNPRYLITVTGKKLTVTCSQNMNHEYMSWYRQDPGLGLRQIYYSMNVEVTDKGDVPEGYKVSRKEKRNFPLILESPSPNQTSLYFCASSYNGLQGEKLFFGSGTQLSVL.